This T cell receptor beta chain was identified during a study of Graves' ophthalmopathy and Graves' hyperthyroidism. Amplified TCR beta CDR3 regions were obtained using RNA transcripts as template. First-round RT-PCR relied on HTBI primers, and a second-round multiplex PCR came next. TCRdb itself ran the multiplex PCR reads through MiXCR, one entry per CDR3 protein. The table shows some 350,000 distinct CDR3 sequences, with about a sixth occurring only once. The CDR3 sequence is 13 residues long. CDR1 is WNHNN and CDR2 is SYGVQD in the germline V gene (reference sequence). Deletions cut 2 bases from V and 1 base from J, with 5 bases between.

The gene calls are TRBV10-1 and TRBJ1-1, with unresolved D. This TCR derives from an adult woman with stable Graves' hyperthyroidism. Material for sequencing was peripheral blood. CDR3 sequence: CASSEPGNTEAFF. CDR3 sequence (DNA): TGCGCCAGCAGTGAGCCCGGGAACACTGAAGCTTTCTTT.